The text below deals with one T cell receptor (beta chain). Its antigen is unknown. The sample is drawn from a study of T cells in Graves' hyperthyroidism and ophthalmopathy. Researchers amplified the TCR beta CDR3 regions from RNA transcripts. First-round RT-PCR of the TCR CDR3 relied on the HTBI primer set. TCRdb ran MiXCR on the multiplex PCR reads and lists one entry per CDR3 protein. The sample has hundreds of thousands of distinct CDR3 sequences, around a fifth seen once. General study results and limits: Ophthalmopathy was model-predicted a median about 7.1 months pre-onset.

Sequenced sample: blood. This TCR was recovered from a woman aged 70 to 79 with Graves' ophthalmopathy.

For the CDR3, the DNA is TGTGCCAGCAGTTCGCAGGGCGACGAGCAGTACTTC. This codes for CASSSQGDEQYF. This sequence joins TRBV6-5 and TRBJ2-7; weak D call: TRBD1 (5 bases). The CDR3 length is 12 residues. Trimming pared 4 bases from V and 5 bases from J, leaving 9 bases between. Germline values: CDR1 MNHEY, CDR2 SVGAGI.